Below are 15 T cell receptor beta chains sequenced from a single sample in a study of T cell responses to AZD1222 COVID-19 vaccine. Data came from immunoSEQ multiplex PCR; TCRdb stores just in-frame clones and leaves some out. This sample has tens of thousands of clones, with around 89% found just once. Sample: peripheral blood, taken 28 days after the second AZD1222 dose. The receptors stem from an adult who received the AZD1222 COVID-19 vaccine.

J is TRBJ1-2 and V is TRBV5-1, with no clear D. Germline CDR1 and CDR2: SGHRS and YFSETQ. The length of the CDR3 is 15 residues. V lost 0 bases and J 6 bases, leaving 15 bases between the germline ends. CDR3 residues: CASSLAGFGSNGYTF. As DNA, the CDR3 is TGCGCCAGCAGCTTGGCCGGTTTTGGGTCTAATGGCTACACCTTC.

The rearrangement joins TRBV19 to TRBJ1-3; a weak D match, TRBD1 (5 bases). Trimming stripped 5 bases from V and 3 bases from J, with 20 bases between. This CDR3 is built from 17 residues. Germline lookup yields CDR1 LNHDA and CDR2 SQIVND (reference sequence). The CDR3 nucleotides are TGTGCCAGTAGTCTGAGGGGCAGGGTAAGAGTTGGAAACACCATATATTTT. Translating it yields CASSLRGRVRVGNTIYF.

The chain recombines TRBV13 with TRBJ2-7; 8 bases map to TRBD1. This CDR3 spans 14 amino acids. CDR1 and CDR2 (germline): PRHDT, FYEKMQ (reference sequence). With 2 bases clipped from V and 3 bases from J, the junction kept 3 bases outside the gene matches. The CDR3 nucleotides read TGTGCCAGCAGCTTAACAGGGGGACTCTACGAGCAGTACTTC. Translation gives CASSLTGGLYEQYF. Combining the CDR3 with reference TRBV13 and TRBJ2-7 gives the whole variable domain AAGVIQSPRHLIKEKRETATLKCYPIPRHDTVYWYQQGPGQDPQFLISFYEKMQSDKGSIPDRFSAQQFSDYHSELNMSSLELGDSALYFCASSLTGGLYEQYFGPGTRLTVT.

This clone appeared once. The CDR3 here is CSVARHTGELFF. CDR3 bases: TGCAGCGTTGCCCGGCACACCGGGGAGCTGTTTTTT. The chain is built from TRBV29-1 and TRBJ2-2; the D is unclear. CDR3 length: 12 amino acids. Germline assignment: CDR1 SQVTM and CDR2 ANQGSEA. The V end lost 4 bases, the J end lost 3 bases, and 6 bases lay between the germline ends.

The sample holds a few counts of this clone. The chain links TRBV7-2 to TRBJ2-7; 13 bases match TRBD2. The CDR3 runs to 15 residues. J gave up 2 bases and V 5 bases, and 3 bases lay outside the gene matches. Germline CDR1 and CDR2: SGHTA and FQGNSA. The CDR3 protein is CASSPTSGGAYEQYF. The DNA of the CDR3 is TGTGCCAGCAGCCCCACTAGCGGGGGGGCCTACGAGCAGTACTTC.

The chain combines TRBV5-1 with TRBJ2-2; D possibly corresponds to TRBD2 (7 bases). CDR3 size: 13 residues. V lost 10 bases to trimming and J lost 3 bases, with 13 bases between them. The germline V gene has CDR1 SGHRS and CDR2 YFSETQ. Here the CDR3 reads CASAGAHTGELFF. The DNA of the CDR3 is TGCGCCTCGGCGGGGGCGCACACCGGGGAGCTGTTTTTT.

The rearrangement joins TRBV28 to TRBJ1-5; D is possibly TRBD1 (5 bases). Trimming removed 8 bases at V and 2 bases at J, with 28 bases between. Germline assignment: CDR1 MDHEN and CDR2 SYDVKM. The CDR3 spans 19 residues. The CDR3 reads CASGPIGRRGILGNQPQHF. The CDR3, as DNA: TGTGCCAGCGGCCCTATAGGTCGTCGGGGGATATTGGGCAATCAGCCCCAGCATTTT.

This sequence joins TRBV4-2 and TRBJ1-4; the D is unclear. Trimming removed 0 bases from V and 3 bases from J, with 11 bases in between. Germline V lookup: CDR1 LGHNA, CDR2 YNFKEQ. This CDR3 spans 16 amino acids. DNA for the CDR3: TGTGCCAGCAGCCAAGATCATGTGGGTGCTAATGAAAAACTGTTTTTT. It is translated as CASSQDHVGANEKLFF.

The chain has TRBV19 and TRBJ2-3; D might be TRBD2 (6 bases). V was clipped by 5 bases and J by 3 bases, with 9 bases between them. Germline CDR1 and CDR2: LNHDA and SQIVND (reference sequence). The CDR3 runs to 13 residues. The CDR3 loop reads CASSPGGTDTQYF. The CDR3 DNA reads TGTGCCAGTAGTCCCGGGGGTACAGATACGCAGTATTTT.

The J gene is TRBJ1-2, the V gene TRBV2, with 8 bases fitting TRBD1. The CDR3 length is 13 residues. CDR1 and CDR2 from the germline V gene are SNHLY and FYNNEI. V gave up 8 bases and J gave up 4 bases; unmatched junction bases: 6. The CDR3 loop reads CASGQGALYGYTF. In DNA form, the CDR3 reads TGTGCCAGCGGCCAGGGGGCCCTCTATGGCTACACCTTC.

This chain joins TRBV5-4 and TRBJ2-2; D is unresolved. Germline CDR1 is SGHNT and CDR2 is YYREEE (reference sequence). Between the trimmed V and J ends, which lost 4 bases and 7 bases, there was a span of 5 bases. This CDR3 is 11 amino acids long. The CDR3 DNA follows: TGTGCCAGCAGCACCTACGGGGAGCTGTTTTTT. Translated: CASSTYGELFF.

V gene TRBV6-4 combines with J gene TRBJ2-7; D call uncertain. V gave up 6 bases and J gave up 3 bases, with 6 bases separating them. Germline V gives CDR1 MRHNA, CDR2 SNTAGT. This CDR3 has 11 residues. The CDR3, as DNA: TGTGCCAGCAGAATCCGCTACGAGCAGTACTTC. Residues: CASRIRYEQYF.

This CDR3 is CAAGSGGLLKGGTQYF. The CDR3 bases are TGTGCCGCGGGGAGCGGGGGGCTTTTAAAGGGAGGGACCCAGTACTTC. The V and J genes are TRBV27 and TRBJ2-5; 9 positions agree with TRBD2. Trimming took 11 bases from V and 7 from J; bases not matched to a gene: 20. The germline gives CDR1 MNHEY, CDR2 SMNVEV (reference sequence). The CDR3 is 16 amino acids.

This CDR3 is CASSIGGAETQYF. The CDR3 DNA reads as TGTGCCAGTAGTATCGGCGGGGCTGAGACCCAGTACTTC. The chain links TRBV19 to TRBJ2-5, with TRBD2 as a possible D gene (6 bases). V was trimmed by 3 bases and J by 5 bases, leaving 10 bases between them. CDR3 size: 13 residues. Germline V gene sequence: CDR1 LNHDA, CDR2 SQIVND (reference sequence).

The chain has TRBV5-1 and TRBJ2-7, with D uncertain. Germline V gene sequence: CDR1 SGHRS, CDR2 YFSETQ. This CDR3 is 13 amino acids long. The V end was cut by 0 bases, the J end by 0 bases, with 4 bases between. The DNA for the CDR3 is TGCGCCAGCAGCTTGGGATTCTCCTACGAGCAGTACTTC. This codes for CASSLGFSYEQYF.